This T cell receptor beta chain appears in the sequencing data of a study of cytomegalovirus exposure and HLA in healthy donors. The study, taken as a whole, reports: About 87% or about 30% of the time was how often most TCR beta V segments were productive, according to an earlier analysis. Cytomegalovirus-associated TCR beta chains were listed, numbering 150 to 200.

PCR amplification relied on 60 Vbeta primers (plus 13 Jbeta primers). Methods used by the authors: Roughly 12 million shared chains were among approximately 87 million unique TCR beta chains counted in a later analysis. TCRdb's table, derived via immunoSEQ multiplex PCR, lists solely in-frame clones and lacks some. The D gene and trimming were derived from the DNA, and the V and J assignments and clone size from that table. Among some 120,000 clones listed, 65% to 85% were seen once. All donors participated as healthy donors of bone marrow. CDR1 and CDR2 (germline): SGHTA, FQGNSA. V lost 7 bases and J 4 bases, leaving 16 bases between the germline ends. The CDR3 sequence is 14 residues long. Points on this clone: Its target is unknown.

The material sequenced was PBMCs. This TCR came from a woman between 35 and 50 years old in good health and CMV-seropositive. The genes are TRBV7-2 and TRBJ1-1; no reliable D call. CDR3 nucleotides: TGTGCCAGCACCCTAGGAGGTTTTCTCACTGAAGCTTTCTTT. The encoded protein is CASTLGGFLTEAFF.